These T cell receptor beta chains were read from a single sample in a study of patients and donors after allogeneic stem cell transplantation. Each CDR3 protein is one row after TCRdb ran MiXCR on the RT-PCR reads. The sample includes 920,000 or so distinct CDR3 sequences, approximately 18% of them seen just once. The sequenced material came from blood, either unsorted or a sorted T cell fraction (not recorded which). The receptors originated from a human donor who was either an allogeneic HSCT recipient or a stem cell or donor lymphocyte infusion donor (not recorded which). It is not recorded whose cells these are; they may come from a transplant donor. Each CDR3 is given without its conserved first and last residue. The size field is filled for only some rows; it gives once, few, many or a size class.

. TRBV5-1 ASSNAGTAPSETQY
few TRBV20-1 SARALTGKYEQF
. TRBV28 ASSLGGSSEAF
. TRBV6-1 ASSDTGGNTQY
. TRBV12-3/TRBV12-4 ASSSQGVLDQPQH
. TRBV6-1 ASGRGRGDTQY
. TRBV5-1 ASSQVGQGRTEAF
. TRBV15 ATSPTSWDEQF
. TRBV19 ASTPWREGYGKNIQY
few TRBV4-2 ASSPEGLAVYNEQF
. TRBV5-4 ATKGGSGANVLT
many TRBV20-1 SARSWAGLASADTQY
few TRBV24-1 ATGDGYTEAF
. TRBV21-1 ASSKQGANEQF
. TRBV20-1 SAREDESAATDTQY
many TRBV12-3/TRBV12-4 ASTSGTRNSYEQY
many TRBV4-3 ASSQGSQGFYEQY
few TRBV4-1 ASSHVSLKDTEAF
few TRBV6-1 ASMGQSYSNQPQH
few TRBV5-1 ASSLGSSAETQY
. TRBV5-1 ASSLVRASGTEAF
. TRBV20-1 SARGSTYEQY
. TRBV28 ASSSGGPGTTEAF
few TRBV7-9 ASSATGIREKLF